The following is a T cell receptor (beta chain) sequence with its context. The sample originates from a study of blood T cell repertoires in COVID-19. The wider study: Spain, Italy and the United States supplied samples that represented acute and convalescent COVID-19. PBMCs, B-cell-depleted T cells, or T cells provided the cDNA or gDNA that made up the material.

This CDR3 region has 16 residues. The germline CDR1 and CDR2 sequences are LGHDT and YNNKEL (reference sequence). V was pared by 4 bases and J by 4 bases, with 12 bases of the junction left unmatched. Authors' analysis steps: How many nucleated cells were present was estimated from reference gene primer amplification. Assay used: immunoSEQ multiplex PCR; TCRdb lists only in-frame clones, some missing. D and trimming come from the DNA, and the V and J calls and clone size come from that table. The repertoire holds approximately 150,000 clones, with more than 75% as singletons. What was sequenced was peripheral blood. The sequence came from a man between 60 and 75 years old with acute or convalescent COVID-19. V and J are TRBV3-1 (or the pseudogene TRBV3-2) and TRBJ2-7, with 8 bases aligning to TRBD2. This CDR3 reads CASSPISGSIVYEQYF. CDR3 nucleotides: TGTGCCAGCAGCCCGATCAGCGGGAGTATAGTTTACGAGCAGTACTTC.